Listed below are T cell receptor beta chains from one sample, sequenced in a study of blood T cell repertoires in COVID-19. TCRdb's copy holds only in-frame clones and misses some; the assay was immunoSEQ multiplex PCR. Among approximately 300,000 clones, over 75% were seen once, and the ten largest hold around 4%. Material for sequencing was peripheral blood. The origin of the receptors is a woman in her forties or fifties with active or convalescent COVID-19. CDR3s include the opening cysteine and the closing phenylalanine or tryptophan. A D gene is named only where the DNA matches it firmly. Only some rows state a clone size, as once, few, many or a class for expanded clones.

v_gene,j_gene,d_gene,abundance,CDR3aa,CDR3nt
TRBV18,TRBJ2-7,TRBD1,.,CASSPGDRTGHSYEQYF,TGTGCCAGCTCACCGGGGGATAGGACAGGACACTCCTACGAGCAGTACTTC
TRBV3-1/TRBV3-2,TRBJ1-1,.,.,CASSQDLTGDLNTEAFF,TGTGCCAGCAGCCAAGATCTCACAGGAGATTTGAACACTGAAGCTTTCTTT
TRBV7-2,TRBJ2-5,TRBD1,.,CASSWGQGGRTQYF,TGTGCCAGCAGCTGGGGACAGGGAGGGAGGACCCAGTACTTC
TRBV5-1,TRBJ2-5,.,.,CASSGRQETQYF,TGCGCCAGCAGTGGGCGTCAAGAGACCCAGTACTTC
TRBV5-5,TRBJ1-4,.,.,CASSLIPGRGTGKLFF,TGTGCCAGCAGCTTGATACCGGGACGGGGGACGGGAAAACTGTTTTTT
TRBV27,TRBJ2-7,TRBD2,.,CASTPSGRILYEQYF,TGTGCCAGCACCCCCAGCGGGAGAATCCTCTACGAGCAGTACTTC
TRBV28,TRBJ1-4,TRBD1,.,CASSFNTGAQPNEKLFF,TGTGCCAGCAGTTTCAATACAGGGGCGCAACCTAATGAAAAACTGTTTTTT
TRBV12-5,TRBJ1-1,TRBD1,.,CASGGTAVGEAFF,TGTGCTAGTGGTGGGACAGCCGTGGGTGAAGCTTTCTTT
TRBV7-2,TRBJ2-1,TRBD2,.,CATREGFGPHNEQFF,TGTGCCACCCGGGAGGGCTTTGGGCCGCACAATGAGCAGTTCTTC
TRBV19,TRBJ2-5,TRBD2,.,CASSPIGNSGVQETQYF,TGTGCCAGTAGCCCCATCGGGAATAGCGGGGTCCAAGAGACCCAGTACTTC
TRBV5-4,TRBJ2-1,TRBD1,.,CASSNPGQGSNEQFF,TGTGCCAGCAGCAATCCGGGACAGGGATCCAATGAGCAGTTCTTC
TRBV2,TRBJ2-2,TRBD1,.,CASSPGQGRRGTGELFF,TGTGCCAGCAGCCCGGGACAGGGACGTCGTGGCACCGGGGAGCTGTTTTTT
TRBV19,TRBJ2-7,.,.,CASSTQAIRGNEQYF,TGTGCCAGTAGTACTCAGGCGATACGGGGGAACGAGCAGTACTTC
TRBV9,TRBJ1-1,.,.,CASSPPEGRGTEAFF,TGTGCCAGCAGCCCGCCTGAGGGGAGGGGCACTGAAGCTTTCTTT
TRBV28,TRBJ1-1,.,.,CASSLKGLQGWTEAFF,TGTGCCAGCAGTTTAAAGGGACTACAGGGTTGGACTGAAGCTTTCTTT
TRBV6-2/TRBV6-3,TRBJ1-1,TRBD1,.,CASSSGQRNTEAFF,TGTGCCAGCAGTTCGGGACAGAGGAACACTGAAGCTTTCTTT
TRBV25-1,TRBJ2-7,TRBD2,.,CASSDWTSDPYEQYF,TGTGCCAGCAGTGATTGGACTAGCGACCCCTACGAGCAGTACTTC
TRBV7-9,TRBJ2-2,TRBD1,once,CASSPFLGQPNTGELFF,TGTGCCAGCAGCCCTTTTTTGGGACAGCCGAACACCGGGGAGCTGTTTTTT
TRBV29-1,TRBJ2-7,TRBD1,.,CSVERDRDHEQYF,TGCAGCGTTGAAAGGGACAGGGACCACGAGCAGTACTTC
TRBV6-1,TRBJ2-3,.,.,CASSENGQGTDTQYF,TGTGCCAGCAGTGAAAATGGTCAGGGCACAGATACGCAGTATTTT
TRBV10-3,TRBJ2-3,.,.,CAISEFPSTDTQYF,TGTGCCATCAGTGAATTTCCTAGCACAGATACGCAGTATTTT
TRBV7-6,TRBJ2-5,TRBD1,.,CASSLSLGTGKKTQYF,TGTGCCAGCAGCTTAAGTTTAGGGACAGGGAAGAAAACCCAGTACTTC
TRBV30,TRBJ1-2,.,once,CAWSVQGYGYTF,TGTGCCTGGAGTGTACAGGGATATGGCTACACCTTC
TRBV6-5,TRBJ1-1,.,.,CASSRQIEAFF,TGTGCCAGCAGCCGACAGATAGAAGCTTTCTTT
TRBV20-1,TRBJ1-1,.,.,CSATRGTEAFF,TGCAGTGCTACGCGCGGCACTGAAGCTTTCTTT
TRBV5-5,TRBJ2-5,.,.,CASSLVQRETQYF,TGTGCCAGCAGCTTGGTTCAGCGAGAGACCCAGTACTTC
TRBV3-1/TRBV3-2,TRBJ2-3,.,.,CASSRTSGSTDTQYF,TGTGCCAGCAGCCGAACTTCCGGGAGCACAGATACGCAGTATTTT
TRBV27,TRBJ1-6,.,.,CASKGNRVGNSPLHF,TGTGCCAGCAAAGGGAACAGGGTTGGTAATTCACCCCTCCACTTT
TRBV30,TRBJ1-1,.,.,CAWSRPRGGSTEAFF,TGTGCCTGGAGTCGTCCTAGGGGGGGAAGCACTGAAGCTTTCTTT
TRBV6-5,TRBJ1-5,TRBD1,.,CASSLDRGQPQHF,TGTGCCAGCAGTCTCGACAGGGGCCAGCCCCAGCATTTT
TRBV18,TRBJ2-3,TRBD2,.,CASSPGLAGGHTDTQYF,TGTGCCAGCTCACCGGGACTAGCGGGGGGCCACACAGATACGCAGTATTTT
TRBV6-5,TRBJ2-1,TRBD2,.,CASRPSGGGYNEQFF,TGTGCCAGCAGGCCTAGCGGCGGAGGTTACAATGAGCAGTTCTTC
TRBV29-1,TRBJ2-4,TRBD2,.,CSVEKAGAKNIQYF,TGCAGCGTTGAAAAAGCGGGAGCTAAAAACATTCAGTACTTC
TRBV28,TRBJ1-1,.,.,CASSSNQGPEAFF,TGTGCCAGCAGTTCGAACCAGGGTCCTGAAGCTTTCTTT
TRBV6-4,TRBJ2-1,TRBD2,.,CASSDSRYAGGKLGEQFF,TGTGCCAGCAGTGACTCTAGGTATGCGGGGGGAAAGCTTGGTGAGCAGTTCTTC
TRBV4-3,TRBJ1-5,.,once,CASSQDPVVRQPQHF,TGCGCCAGCAGCCAAGACCCGGTAGTTCGTCAGCCCCAGCATTTT
TRBV28,TRBJ1-5,TRBD1,.,CASTRQGAIKPQHF,TGTGCCAGCACCCGACAGGGGGCAATCAAGCCCCAGCATTTT
TRBV9,TRBJ2-1,.,.,CASSVSTNYEEQFF,TGTGCCAGCAGCGTATCTACGAACTACGAGGAGCAGTTCTTC
TRBV3-1/TRBV3-2,TRBJ2-5,TRBD2,.,CASSQVLSGGFLQETQYF,TGTGCCAGCAGCCAAGTCTTGAGCGGGGGGTTCCTACAAGAGACCCAGTACTTC
TRBV6-5,TRBJ2-7,.,.,CASSRTPQEQYF,TGTGCCAGCAGCCGGACTCCCCAGGAGCAGTACTTC
TRBV28,TRBJ2-7,TRBD1,.,CASSPTGLDSYEQYF,TGTGCCAGCAGTCCGACAGGGCTCGACTCCTACGAGCAGTACTTC
TRBV19,TRBJ2-7,.,.,CASSMSRLGLPGEQYF,TGTGCCAGTAGTATGAGTAGGCTGGGCCTCCCGGGGGAGCAGTACTTC
TRBV11-2,TRBJ2-3,.,.,CASSSRRTRSTDTQYF,TGTGCCAGCAGCTCACGTCGGACTCGTAGCACAGATACGCAGTATTTT
TRBV30,TRBJ2-3,TRBD2,.,CAWNSGLGTQYF,TGTGCCTGGAATTCGGGACTAGGCACGCAGTATTTT
TRBV9,TRBJ2-7,.,.,CASSLGSRGSYEQYF,TGTGCCAGCAGCTTGGGGAGCCGGGGCTCCTACGAGCAGTACTTC
TRBV6-5,TRBJ1-2,.,.,CASSSTGSGYTF,TGTGCCAGCAGTTCCACAGGTTCTGGCTACACCTTC
TRBV9,TRBJ2-3,.,.,CASSEGTATGTDTQYF,TGTGCCAGCAGCGAGGGGACTGCTACCGGCACAGATACGCAGTATTTT
TRBV11-3,TRBJ2-7,TRBD1,.,CASSLRQGAEQYF,TGTGCCAGCAGCTTACGACAGGGGGCCGAGCAGTACTTC
TRBV19,TRBJ1-1,TRBD1,.,CASSARTGRLEAFF,TGTGCCAGTAGTGCCCGGACAGGGCGCCTTGAAGCTTTCTTT
TRBV21-1,TRBJ2-1,.,.,CASSTPGLLAPGTNEQFF,TGTGCCAGCAGCACACCGGGGCTACTAGCACCGGGCACGAATGAGCAGTTCTTC
TRBV6-2/TRBV6-3,TRBJ1-5,TRBD1,.,CASSYSTGAGQPQHF,TGTGCCAGCAGTTACTCGACAGGGGCCGGGCAGCCCCAGCATTTT